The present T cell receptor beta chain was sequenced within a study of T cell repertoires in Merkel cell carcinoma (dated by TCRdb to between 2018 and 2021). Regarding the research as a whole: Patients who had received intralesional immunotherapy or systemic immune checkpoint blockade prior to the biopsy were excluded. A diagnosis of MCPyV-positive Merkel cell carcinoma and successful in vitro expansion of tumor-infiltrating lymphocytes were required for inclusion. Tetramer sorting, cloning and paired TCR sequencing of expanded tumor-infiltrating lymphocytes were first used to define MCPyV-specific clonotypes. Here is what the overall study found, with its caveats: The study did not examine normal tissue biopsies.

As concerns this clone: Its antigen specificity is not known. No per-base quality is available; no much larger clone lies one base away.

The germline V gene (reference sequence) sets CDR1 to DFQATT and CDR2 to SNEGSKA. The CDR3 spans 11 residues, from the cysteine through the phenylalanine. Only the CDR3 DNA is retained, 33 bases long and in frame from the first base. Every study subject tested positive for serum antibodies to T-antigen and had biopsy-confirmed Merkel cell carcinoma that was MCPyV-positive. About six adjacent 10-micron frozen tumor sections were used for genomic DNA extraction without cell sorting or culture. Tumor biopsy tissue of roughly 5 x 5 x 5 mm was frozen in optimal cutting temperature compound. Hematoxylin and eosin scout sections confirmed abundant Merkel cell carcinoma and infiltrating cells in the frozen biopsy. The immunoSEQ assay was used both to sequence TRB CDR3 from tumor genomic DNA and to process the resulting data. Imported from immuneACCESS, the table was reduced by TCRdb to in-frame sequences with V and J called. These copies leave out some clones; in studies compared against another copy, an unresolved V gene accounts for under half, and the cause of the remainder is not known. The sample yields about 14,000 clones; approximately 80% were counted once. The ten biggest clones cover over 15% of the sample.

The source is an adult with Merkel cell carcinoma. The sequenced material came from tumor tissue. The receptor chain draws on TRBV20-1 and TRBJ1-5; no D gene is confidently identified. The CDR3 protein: CTEASNQPQHF. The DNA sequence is TGCACCGAAGCGAGCAATCAGCCCCAGCATTTT.